The T cell receptor (beta chain) described here comes from a study of Ad26.COV2.S vaccination and SARS-CoV-2 variants. V lost 2 bases to trimming and J lost 2 bases; unmatched junction nucleotides: 6. The CDR3 is made up of 15 amino acids. Germline loops: CDR1 MGHDK, CDR2 SYGVNS. Assay: immunoSEQ multiplex PCR; the TCRdb copy retains only in-frame clones and omits some. The profile covers fewer than 900,000 clones, with approximately 88% appearing a single time and 1.5% taken by the ten largest. Noted treatment: 15 to 20 received Ad26.COV2.S at low or high dose, single or two shots; several received placebo; per-sample allocation not given. Samples were taken on day 63 after the first vaccine or placebo injection.

Specimen: peripheral blood, collected in a trial of Ad26.COV2.S vaccine versus placebo. This TCR was sampled from a person between 18 and 65 years old who received the Ad26.COV2.S COVID-19 vaccine or a placebo. This chain uses TRBV25-1 with TRBJ2-7; 7 bases line up with TRBD1. DNA of the CDR3: TGTGCCAGCAGTGAAAGTGAGGGGGCAGCCTACGAGCAGTACTTC. It encodes CASSESEGAAYEQYF.